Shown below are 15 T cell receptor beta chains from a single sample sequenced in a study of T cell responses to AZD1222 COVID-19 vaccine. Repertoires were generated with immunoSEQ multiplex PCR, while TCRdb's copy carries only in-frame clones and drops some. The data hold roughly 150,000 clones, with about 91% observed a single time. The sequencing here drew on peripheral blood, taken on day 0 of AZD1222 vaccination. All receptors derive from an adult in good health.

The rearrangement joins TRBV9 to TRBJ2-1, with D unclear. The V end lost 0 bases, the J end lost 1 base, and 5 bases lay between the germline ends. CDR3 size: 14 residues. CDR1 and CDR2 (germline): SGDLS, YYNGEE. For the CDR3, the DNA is TGTGCCAGCAGCGTAGTGTCTTCCTACAATGAGCAGTTCTTC. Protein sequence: CASSVVSSYNEQFF. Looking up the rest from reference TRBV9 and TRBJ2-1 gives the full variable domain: DSGVTQTPKHLITATGQRVTLRCSPRSGDLSVYWYQQSLDQGLQFLIQYYNGEERAKGNILERFSAQQFPDLHSELNLSSLELGDSALYFCASSVVSSYNEQFFGPGTRLTVL.

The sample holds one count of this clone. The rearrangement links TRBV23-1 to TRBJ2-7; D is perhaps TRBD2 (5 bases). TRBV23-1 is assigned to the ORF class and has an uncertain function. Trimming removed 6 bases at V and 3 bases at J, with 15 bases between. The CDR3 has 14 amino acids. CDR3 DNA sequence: TGCGCCAGCAGCCCCGGGGTCGGGGACTACGAGCAGTACTTC. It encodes CASSPGVGDYEQYF.

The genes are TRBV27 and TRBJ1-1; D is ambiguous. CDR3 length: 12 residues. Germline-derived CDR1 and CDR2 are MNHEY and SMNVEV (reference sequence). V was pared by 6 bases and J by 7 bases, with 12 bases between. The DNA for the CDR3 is TGTGCCAGCAGCCTTCATTGCTATGAAGCTTTCTTT. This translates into CASSLHCYEAFF.

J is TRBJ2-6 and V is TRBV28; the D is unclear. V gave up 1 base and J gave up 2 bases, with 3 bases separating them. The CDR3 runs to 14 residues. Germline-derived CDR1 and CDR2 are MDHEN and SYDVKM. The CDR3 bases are TGTGCCAGCAGTTTATCACCTGGGGCCAACGTCCTGACTTTC. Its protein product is CASSLSPGANVLTF.

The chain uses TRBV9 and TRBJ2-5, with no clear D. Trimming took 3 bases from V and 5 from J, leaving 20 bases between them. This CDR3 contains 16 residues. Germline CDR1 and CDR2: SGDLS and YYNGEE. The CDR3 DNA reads TGTGCCAGCAGCGAAAGGGCGATGTCCGCTCTCGAGACCCAGTACTTC. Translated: CASSERAMSALETQYF.

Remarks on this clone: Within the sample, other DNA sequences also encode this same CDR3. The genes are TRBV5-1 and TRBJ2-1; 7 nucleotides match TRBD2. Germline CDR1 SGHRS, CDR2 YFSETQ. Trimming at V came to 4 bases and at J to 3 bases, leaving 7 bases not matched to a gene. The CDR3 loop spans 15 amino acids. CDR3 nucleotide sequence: TGCGCCAGCAGCCCGGGGCTAGCGGACTACAATGAGCAGTTCTTC. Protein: CASSPGLADYNEQFF.

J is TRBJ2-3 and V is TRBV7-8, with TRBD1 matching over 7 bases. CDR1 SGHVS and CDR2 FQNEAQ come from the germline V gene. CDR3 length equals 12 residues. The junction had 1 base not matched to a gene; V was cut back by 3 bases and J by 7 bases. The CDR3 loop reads CASSLTGNTQYF. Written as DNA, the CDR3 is TGTGCCAGCAGCTTGACAGGGAATACGCAGTATTTT. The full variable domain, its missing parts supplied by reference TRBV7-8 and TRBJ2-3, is GAGVSQSPRYKVAKRGQDVALRCDPISGHVSLFWYQQALGQGPEFLTYFQNEAQLDKSGLPSDRFFAERPEGSVSTLKIQRTQQEDSAVYLCASSLTGNTQYFGPGTRLTVL.

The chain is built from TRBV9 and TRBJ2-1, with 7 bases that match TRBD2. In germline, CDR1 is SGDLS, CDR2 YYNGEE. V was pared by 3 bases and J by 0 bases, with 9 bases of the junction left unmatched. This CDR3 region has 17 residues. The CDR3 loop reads CASSASSGSSSYNEQFF. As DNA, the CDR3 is TGTGCCAGCAGCGCTTCTAGCGGATCGAGCTCCTACAATGAGCAGTTCTTC.

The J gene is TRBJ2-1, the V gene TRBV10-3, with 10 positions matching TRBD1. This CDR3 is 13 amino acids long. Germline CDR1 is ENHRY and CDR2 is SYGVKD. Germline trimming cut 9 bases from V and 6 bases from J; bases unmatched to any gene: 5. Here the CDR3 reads CAIGTGEGNEQFF. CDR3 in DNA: TGTGCCATTGGGACAGGGGAAGGCAATGAGCAGTTCTTC.

The CDR3 protein is CASSHAGLGHTEAFF. Here the CDR3 DNA reads TGCGCCAGCAGCCATGCAGGGTTGGGGCACACTGAAGCTTTCTTT. The chain is built from TRBV4-1 and TRBJ1-1; possible D gene TRBD1, 5 bases. The germline V gene encodes CDR1 MGHRA and CDR2 YSYEKL. This CDR3 has 15 amino acids. Trimming took 3 bases from V and 3 from J, leaving 14 bases between them.

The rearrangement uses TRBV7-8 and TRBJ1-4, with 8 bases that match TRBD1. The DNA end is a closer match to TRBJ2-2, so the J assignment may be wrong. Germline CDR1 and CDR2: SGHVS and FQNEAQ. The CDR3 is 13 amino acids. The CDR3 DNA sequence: TGTGCCAGCAGCTCTCGGACAGGGATGGAGCTGTTTTTT. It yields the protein CASSSRTGMELFF.

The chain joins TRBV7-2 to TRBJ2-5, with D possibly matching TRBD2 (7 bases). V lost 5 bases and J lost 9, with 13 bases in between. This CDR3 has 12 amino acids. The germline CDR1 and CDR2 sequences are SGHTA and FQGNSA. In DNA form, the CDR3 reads TGTGCCAGCAGCCCGAGGGAGGGGGCCCAGTACTTC. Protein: CASSPREGAQYF. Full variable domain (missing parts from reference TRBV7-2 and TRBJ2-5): GAGVSQSPSNKVTEKGKDVELRCDPISGHTALYWYRQSLGQGLEFLIYFQGNSAPDKSGLPSDRFSAERTGGSVSTLTIQRTQQEDSAVYLCASSPREGAQYFGPGTRLLVL.

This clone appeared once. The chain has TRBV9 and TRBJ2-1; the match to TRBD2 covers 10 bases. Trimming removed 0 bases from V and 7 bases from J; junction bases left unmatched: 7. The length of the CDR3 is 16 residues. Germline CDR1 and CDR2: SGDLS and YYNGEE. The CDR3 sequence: CASSVGPSGRENEQFF. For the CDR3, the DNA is TGTGCCAGCAGCGTAGGTCCCAGCGGGAGGGAAAATGAGCAGTTCTTC.

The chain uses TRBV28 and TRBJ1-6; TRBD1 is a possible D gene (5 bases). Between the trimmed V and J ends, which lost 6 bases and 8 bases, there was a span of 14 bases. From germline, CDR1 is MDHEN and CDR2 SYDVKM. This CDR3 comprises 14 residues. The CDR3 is CASSSGGGDSPLHF. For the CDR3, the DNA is TGTGCCAGCAGCTCGGGTGGGGGGGATTCACCCCTCCACTTT.

CDR3 loop: CATSRVRAAQETQYF. The CDR3, as DNA: TGTGCCACCAGCAGAGTCCGGGCAGCTCAAGAGACCCAGTACTTC. V and J are TRBV15 and TRBJ2-5; D unclear. This CDR3 spans 15 amino acids. CDR1 and CDR2 from the germline V gene are LNHNV and YYDKDF (reference sequence). V was shortened by 1 base and J by 2 bases, with 11 bases between the two germline ends.